The source of this T cell receptor (beta chain) is a study of radiotherapy plus CTLA-4 blockade in lung cancer. Study-wide context: Disease control was seen in 25% to 40% of patients, objective responses in roughly 19%.

V dropped 7 bases and J dropped 0; count of bases not matched to a gene: 6. Germline values: CDR1 MNHNS, CDR2 SASEGT. CDR3 length: 15 amino acids. Generated by immunoSEQ multiplex PCR, the TCRdb table keeps only in-frame clones and is missing some. The sample carries 45,000 to 75,000 clones, 77% recorded once. Overall study results and limits: Reports identified early blood T cell clone dynamics, with interferon-beta, as the best response predictor.

Comments on this clone: Its matching antigen is unknown.

This rearrangement joins TRBV6-1 to TRBJ2-3, with 8 bases lining up with TRBD2. The sample in question was peripheral blood, obtained from a patient treated with radiotherapy plus ipilimumab. The clonotype comes from a human donor with non-small cell lung cancer who had a partial response to radiotherapy plus ipilimumab. This CDR3 reads CASNLAGSSTDTQYF. Written as DNA, the CDR3 is TGTGCCAGCAACCTAGCGGGCTCCAGCACAGATACGCAGTATTTT.